The 12 T cell receptor beta chains given below trace back to one sample, sequenced in a study of blood T cells in healthy people across ages. The second PCR ran roughly 7 to 12 cycles with a sample-barcoded 5' primer and J-beta primers. TCRdb recomputed calls from the 5' RACE reads with MiXCR, one row per CDR3 protein. This table holds more than 800,000 distinct CDR3 sequences, roughly 45% found once. Sequenced sample: blood. These receptor sequences come from a woman in her sixties in good health.

Only one count was recorded for this clonotype. The junction shows a germline mismatch at one end, possibly a read error. The chain employs TRBV7-2 and TRBJ1-1, with D possibly being TRBD1 (6 bases). Germline-derived CDR1 and CDR2 are SGHTA and FQGNSA. The CDR3 sequence is 13 residues long. The CDR3 sequence: CVSSVQGLTEAFF. The DNA for the CDR3 is TGTGTCAGCAGCGTACAGGGACTCACTGAAGCTTTCTTT.

As concerns this clonotype: A read error may be the cause here, since a much bigger clone is one base away. The CDR3 is CASSLGPYNEQYF. In nucleotides, the CDR3 is TGTGCCAGCAGTTTAGGCCCCTACAATGAGCAGTACTTC. This chain links TRBV12-3 or TRBV12-4 with TRBJ2-1; D gene ambiguous. The end of the DNA aligns better with TRBJ2-7, so the J call may be wrong. The CDR3 is made up of 13 amino acids.

This chain connects TRBV4-2 to TRBJ2-7; 14 bases align to TRBD2. Germline V gene sequence: CDR1 LGHNA, CDR2 YNFKEQ. The CDR3 extends over 23 amino acids. Trimming at V came to 0 bases and at J to 2 bases, leaving 21 bases not matched to a gene. CDR3 DNA sequence: TGTGCCAGCAGCCAAGATGTGGGGACTAGCGGGAGAGGGAGGCCCCCCTCTGCCTACGAGCAGTACTTC. Translation: CASSQDVGTSGRGRPPSAYEQYF.

This sequence joins TRBV7-3 and TRBJ2-2; D remains ambiguous. The ends were cut back, 5 bases at V and 6 bases at J, with 19 bases in the middle. Germline V lookup: CDR1 SGHTA, CDR2 FQGTGA. The CDR3 covers 16 residues. CDR3 protein: CASSQVGIYLAGELFF. Written as DNA, the CDR3 is TGTGCCAGCAGCCAGGTTGGGATTTACCTGGCCGGGGAGCTGTTTTTT. The full variable domain, rest sourced from reference TRBV7-3 and TRBJ2-2, is GAGVSQTPSNKVTEKGKYVELRCDPISGHTALYWYRQSLGQGPEFLIYFQGTGAADDSGLPNDRFFAVRPEGSVSTLKIQRTERGDSAVYLCASSQVGIYLAGELFFGEGSRLTVL.

This clonotype was picked up a small number of times. This may be a read error: a much more frequent sequence differs by one nucleotide. The gene calls are TRBV20-1 and TRBJ2-7; TRBD1 agrees at 7 bases. CDR1 DFQATT and CDR2 SNEGSKA come from the germline V gene (reference sequence). The CDR3 loop spans 12 amino acids. Trimming at V came to 6 bases and at J to 6 bases, leaving 8 bases not matched to a gene. CDR3 sequence reads: CSAALGGFEQYF. The DNA for the CDR3 is TGCAGTGCCGCCTTAGGGGGCTTCGAGCAGTACTTC.

The chain uses TRBV5-1 and TRBJ1-4; D is uncertain. The CDR3 extends over 14 amino acids. V dropped 5 bases and J dropped 6 bases, with 14 bases sitting between them. Germline V gives CDR1 SGHRS, CDR2 YFSETQ. CDR3 in DNA: TGCGCCAGCAGTGATCGGGGTCCGGATGAAAAACTGTTTTTT. Its translation is CASSDRGPDEKLFF.

There are a few counts of this clonotype. The V gene is TRBV20-1, the J gene TRBJ2-7; 7 bases line up with TRBD2. The J segment lost 3 bases and the V segment lost 2 bases, leaving 7 bases of the junction unmatched. The CDR3 contains 14 residues. The germline V gene has CDR1 DFQATT and CDR2 SNEGSKA (reference sequence). The CDR3, as DNA: TGCAGTGCTAGATATGGCGGGAGCGGCTACGAGCAGTACTTC. Its protein is CSARYGGSGYEQYF.

The chain recombines TRBV7-2 with TRBJ1-2; D unclear. V was shortened by 4 bases and J by 4 bases, with 13 bases between the two germline ends. This CDR3 has 14 amino acids. The V gene's germline CDR1 is SGHTA and CDR2 FQGNSA. For the CDR3, the DNA is TGTGCCAGCAGCTCATATAACAAGGCCTATGGCTACACCTTC. Its protein product is CASSSYNKAYGYTF.

The chain joins TRBV12-3 or TRBV12-4 to TRBJ2-7; the D gene could be TRBD1 or TRBD2 (6 bases each). The CDR3 extends over 16 amino acids. V lost 7 bases to trimming and J lost 0 bases, with 19 bases between them. The CDR3: CASILYRRGPSYEQYF. CDR3 in DNA: TGTGCCAGCATTCTTTACAGACGGGGGCCCTCCTACGAGCAGTACTTC.

The V gene is TRBV27, the J gene TRBJ1-1; D not certain. This CDR3 is 13 amino acids long. Germline V gene sequence: CDR1 MNHEY, CDR2 SMNVEV (reference sequence). Deletions cut 8 bases from V and 1 base from J, with 11 bases between. CDR3 loop: CASRRYGNTEAFF. As DNA, the CDR3 is TGTGCCAGCCGTAGATACGGGAACACTGAAGCTTTCTTT.

This chain connects TRBV18 to TRBJ2-1; the D gene is possibly TRBD2 (5 bases). V lost 6 bases to trimming and J lost 5 bases, with 14 bases between them. Per germline, CDR1 KGHSH and CDR2 LQKENI. The length of the CDR3 is 14 residues. CDR3 DNA sequence: TGTGCCAGCTCCATCCGGTCTAGCCACAATGAGCAGTTCTTC. As protein: CASSIRSSHNEQFF.

The chain links TRBV24-1 to TRBJ2-7, with D uncertain. The V end was cut by 3 bases, the J end by 1 base, with 6 bases between. The germline CDR1 and CDR2 sequences are KGHDR and SFDVKD. The CDR3 is 13 amino acids. DNA for the CDR3: TGTGCCACCAGTGATGGCTCTTCCTACGAGCAGTACTTC. Its protein is CATSDGSSYEQYF.